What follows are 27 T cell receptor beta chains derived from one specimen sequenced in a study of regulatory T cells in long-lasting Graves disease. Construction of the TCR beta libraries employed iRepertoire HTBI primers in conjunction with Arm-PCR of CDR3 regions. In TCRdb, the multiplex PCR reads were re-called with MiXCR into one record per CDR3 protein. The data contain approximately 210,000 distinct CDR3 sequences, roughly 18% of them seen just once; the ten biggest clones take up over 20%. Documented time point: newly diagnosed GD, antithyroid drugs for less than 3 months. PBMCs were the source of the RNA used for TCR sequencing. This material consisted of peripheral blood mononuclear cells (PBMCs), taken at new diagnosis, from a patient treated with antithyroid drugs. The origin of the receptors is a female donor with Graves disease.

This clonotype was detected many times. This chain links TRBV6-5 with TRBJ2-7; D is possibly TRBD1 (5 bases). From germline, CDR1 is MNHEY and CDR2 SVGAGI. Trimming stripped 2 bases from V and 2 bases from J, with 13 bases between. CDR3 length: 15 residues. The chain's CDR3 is CASSYDAGKPYEQYF. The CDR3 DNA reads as TGTGCCAGCAGTTACGATGCAGGGAAACCCTACGAGCAGTACTTC.

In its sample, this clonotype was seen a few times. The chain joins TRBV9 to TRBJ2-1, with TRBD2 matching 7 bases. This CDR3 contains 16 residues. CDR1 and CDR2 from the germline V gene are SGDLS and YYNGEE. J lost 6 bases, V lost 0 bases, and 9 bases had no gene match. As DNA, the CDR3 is TGTGCCAGCAGCGTAGGGCTGGCGGGAGAGGGCAATGAGCAGTTCTTC. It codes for CASSVGLAGEGNEQFF. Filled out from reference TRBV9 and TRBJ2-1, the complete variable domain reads DSGVTQTPKHLITATGQRVTLRCSPRSGDLSVYWYQQSLDQGLQFLIQYYNGEERAKGNILERFSAQQFPDLHSELNLSSLELGDSALYFCASSVGLAGEGNEQFFGPGTRLTVL.

This CDR3 reads CASSQLPGEGSNYGYTF. The DNA for the CDR3 is TGCGCCAGCAGCCAACTACCCGGGGAGGGGAGTAACTATGGCTACACCTTC. The rearrangement uses TRBV4-1 and TRBJ1-2, with D possibly matching TRBD1 (5 bases). V was clipped by 2 bases and J by 1 base, with 17 bases between them. This CDR3 has 17 residues. The germline CDR1 and CDR2 sequences are MGHRA and YSYEKL.

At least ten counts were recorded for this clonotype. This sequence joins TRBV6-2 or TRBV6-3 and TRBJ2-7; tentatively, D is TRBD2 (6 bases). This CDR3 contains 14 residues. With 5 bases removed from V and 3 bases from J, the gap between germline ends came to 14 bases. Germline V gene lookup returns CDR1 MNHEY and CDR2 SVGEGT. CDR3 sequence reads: CASSESSVNYEQYF. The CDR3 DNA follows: TGTGCCAGCAGTGAGTCTAGCGTAAACTACGAGCAGTACTTC.

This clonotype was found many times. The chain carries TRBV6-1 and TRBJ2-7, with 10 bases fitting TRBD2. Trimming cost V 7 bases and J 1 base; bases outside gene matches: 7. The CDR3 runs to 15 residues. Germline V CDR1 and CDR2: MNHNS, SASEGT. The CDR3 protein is CASKSLAGESYEQYF. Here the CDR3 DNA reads TGTGCCAGCAAATCGCTAGCGGGAGAATCCTACGAGCAGTACTTC.

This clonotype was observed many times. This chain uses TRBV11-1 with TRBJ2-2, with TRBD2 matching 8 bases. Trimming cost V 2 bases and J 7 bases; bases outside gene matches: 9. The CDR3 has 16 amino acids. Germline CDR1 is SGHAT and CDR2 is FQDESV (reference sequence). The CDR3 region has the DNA TGTGCCAGCAGCTTAAGCGGGGGAGCGGCAGGCGGGGAGCTGTTTTTT. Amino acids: CASSLSGGAAGGELFF. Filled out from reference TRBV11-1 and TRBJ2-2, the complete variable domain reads EAEVAQSPRYKITEKSQAVAFWCDPISGHATLYWYRQILGQGPELLVQFQDESVVDDSQLPKDRFSAERLKGVDSTLKIQPAELGDSAMYLCASSLSGGAAGGELFFGEGSRLTVL.

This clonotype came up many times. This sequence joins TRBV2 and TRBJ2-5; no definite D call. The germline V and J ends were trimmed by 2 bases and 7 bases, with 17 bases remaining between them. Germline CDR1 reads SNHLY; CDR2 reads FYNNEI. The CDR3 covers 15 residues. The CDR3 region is CASSEYWTSRGTQYF. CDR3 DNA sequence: TGTGCCAGCAGTGAATACTGGACGTCGCGTGGGACCCAGTACTTC.

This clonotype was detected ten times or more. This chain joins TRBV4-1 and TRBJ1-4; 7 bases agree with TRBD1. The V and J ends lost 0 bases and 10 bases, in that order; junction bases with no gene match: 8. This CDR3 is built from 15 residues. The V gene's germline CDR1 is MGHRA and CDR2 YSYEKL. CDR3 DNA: TGCGCCAGCAGCCAAGAAGGGCAGGGGGAGGGAAAACTGTTTTTT. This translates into CASSQEGQGEGKLFF.

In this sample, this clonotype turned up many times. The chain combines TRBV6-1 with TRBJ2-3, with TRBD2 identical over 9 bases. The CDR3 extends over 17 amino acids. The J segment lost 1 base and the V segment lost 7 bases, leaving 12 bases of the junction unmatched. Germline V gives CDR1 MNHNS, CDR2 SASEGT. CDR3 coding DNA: TGTGCCAGCAACCAGGCGGGAGGGCGGCAGGGCACAGATACGCAGTATTTT. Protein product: CASNQAGGRQGTDTQYF.

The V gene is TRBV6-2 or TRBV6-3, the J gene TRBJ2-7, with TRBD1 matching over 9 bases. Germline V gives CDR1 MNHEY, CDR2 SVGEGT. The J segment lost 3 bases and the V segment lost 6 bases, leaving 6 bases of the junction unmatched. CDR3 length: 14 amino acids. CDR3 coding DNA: TGTGCCAGCAGCGAACCGACAGGGGGCTACGAGCAGTACTTC. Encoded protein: CASSEPTGGYEQYF.

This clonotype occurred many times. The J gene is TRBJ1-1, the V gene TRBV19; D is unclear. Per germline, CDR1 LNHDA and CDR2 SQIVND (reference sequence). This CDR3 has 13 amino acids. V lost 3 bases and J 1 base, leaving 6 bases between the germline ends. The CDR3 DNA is TGTGCCAGTAGTATCCCCCAGAACACTGAAGCTTTCTTT. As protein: CASSIPQNTEAFF.

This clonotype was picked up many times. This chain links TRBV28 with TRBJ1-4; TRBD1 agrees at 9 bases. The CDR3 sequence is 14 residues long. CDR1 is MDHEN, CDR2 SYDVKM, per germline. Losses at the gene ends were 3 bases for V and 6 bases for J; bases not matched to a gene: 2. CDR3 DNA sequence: TGTGCCAGCAGTTTGGACAGGGGCTATGAAAAACTGTTTTTT. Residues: CASSLDRGYEKLFF.

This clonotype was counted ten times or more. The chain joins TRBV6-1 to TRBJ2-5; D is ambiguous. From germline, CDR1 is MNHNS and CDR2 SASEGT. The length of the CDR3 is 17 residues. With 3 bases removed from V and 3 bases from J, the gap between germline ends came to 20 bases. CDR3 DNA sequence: TGTGCCAGCAGTGATCCACCCCCCTACGGACGGGAAGAGACCCAGTACTTC. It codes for CASSDPPPYGREETQYF.

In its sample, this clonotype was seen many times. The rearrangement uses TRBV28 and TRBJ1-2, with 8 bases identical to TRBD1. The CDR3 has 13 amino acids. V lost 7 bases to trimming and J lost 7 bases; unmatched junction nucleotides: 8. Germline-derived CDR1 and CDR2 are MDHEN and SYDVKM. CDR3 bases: TGTGCCAGCAATGTCGGGACAGGAGTTGGCTACACCTTC. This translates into CASNVGTGVGYTF.

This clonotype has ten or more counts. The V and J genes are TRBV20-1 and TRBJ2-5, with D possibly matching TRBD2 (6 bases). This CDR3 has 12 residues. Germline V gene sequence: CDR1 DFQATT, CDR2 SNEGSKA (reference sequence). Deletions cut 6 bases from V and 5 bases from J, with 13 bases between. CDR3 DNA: TGCAGTGCGGGGCGGGATGACGAGACCCAGTACTTC. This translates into CSAGRDDETQYF.

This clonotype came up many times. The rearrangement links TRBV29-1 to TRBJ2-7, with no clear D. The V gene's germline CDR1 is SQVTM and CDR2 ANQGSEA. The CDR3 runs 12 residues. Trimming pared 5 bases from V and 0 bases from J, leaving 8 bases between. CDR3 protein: CSVYSGSYEQYF. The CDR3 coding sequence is TGCAGCGTTTACTCGGGCTCCTACGAGCAGTACTTC.

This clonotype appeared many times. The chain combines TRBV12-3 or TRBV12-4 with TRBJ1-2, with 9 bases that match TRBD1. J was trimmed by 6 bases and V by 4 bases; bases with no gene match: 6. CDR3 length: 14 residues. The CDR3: CASSSRRDRDGYTF. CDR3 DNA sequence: TGTGCCAGCAGTTCGCGCCGGGACAGGGATGGCTACACCTTC.

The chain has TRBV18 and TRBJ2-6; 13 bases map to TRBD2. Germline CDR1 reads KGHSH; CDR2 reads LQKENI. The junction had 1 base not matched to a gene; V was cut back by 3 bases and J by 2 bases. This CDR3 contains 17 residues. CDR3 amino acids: CASSPGLAGTGANVLTF. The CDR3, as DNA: TGTGCCAGCTCACCGGGACTAGCGGGAACTGGGGCCAACGTCCTGACTTTC.

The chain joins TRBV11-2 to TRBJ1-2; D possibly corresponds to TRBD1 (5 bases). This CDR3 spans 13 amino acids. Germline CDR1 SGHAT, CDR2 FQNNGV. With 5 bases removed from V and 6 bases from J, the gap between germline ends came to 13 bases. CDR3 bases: TGTGCCAGCAGCCGTGCAGGGCTTGATGGCTACACCTTC. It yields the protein CASSRAGLDGYTF.

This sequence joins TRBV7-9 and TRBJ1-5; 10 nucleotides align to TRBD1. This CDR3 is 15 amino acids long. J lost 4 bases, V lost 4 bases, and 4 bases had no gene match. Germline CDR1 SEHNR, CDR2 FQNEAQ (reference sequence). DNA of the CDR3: TGTGCCAGCAGCTCCTCGGACAGGGGGAATCAGCCCCAGCATTTT. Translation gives CASSSSDRGNQPQHF.

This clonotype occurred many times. CDR3 nucleotide sequence: TGTGCCAGCAGTGTCAACGAGCAGTACTTC. Its translation: CASSVNEQYF. The chain uses TRBV2 and TRBJ2-7, with D hard to call. The V end lost 4 bases, the J end lost 5 bases, and 3 bases lay between the germline ends. The CDR3 extends over 10 amino acids. Germline V gene sequence: CDR1 SNHLY, CDR2 FYNNEI.

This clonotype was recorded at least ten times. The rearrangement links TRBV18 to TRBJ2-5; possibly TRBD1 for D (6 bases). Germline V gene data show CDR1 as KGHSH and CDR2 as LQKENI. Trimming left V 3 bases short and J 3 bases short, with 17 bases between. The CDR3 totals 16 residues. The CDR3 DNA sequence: TGTGCCAGCTCACCGCGGACAGTGCGGAAAAAAGAGACCCAGTACTTC. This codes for CASSPRTVRKKETQYF.

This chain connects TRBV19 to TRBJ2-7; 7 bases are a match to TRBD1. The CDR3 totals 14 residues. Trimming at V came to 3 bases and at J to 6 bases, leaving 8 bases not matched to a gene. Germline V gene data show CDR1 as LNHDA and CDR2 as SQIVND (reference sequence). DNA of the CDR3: TGTGCCAGTAGTATCCTGGACAGGCAAGGCGAGCAGTACTTC. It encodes CASSILDRQGEQYF.

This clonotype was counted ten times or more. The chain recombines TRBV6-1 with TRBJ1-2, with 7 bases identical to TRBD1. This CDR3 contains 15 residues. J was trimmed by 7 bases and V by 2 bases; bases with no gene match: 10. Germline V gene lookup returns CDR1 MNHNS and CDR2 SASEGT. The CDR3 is CASSEYYGTDPGYTF. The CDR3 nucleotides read TGTGCCAGCAGTGAATATTACGGGACAGACCCTGGCTACACCTTC.

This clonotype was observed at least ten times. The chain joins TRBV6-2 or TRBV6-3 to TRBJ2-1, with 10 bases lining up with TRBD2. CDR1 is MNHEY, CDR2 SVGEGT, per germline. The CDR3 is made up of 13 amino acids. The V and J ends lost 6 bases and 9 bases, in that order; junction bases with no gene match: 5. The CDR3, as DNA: TGTGCCAGCAGCCCCGGACTAGCGGTTGAGCAGTTCTTC. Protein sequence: CASSPGLAVEQFF.

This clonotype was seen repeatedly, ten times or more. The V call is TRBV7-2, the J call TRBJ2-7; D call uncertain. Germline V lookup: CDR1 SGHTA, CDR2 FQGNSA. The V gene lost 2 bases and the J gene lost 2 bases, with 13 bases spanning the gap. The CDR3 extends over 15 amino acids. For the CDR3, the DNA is TGTGCCAGCAGCTTATGGGAAAGGCTCCCCTACGAGCAGTACTTC. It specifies CASSLWERLPYEQYF.

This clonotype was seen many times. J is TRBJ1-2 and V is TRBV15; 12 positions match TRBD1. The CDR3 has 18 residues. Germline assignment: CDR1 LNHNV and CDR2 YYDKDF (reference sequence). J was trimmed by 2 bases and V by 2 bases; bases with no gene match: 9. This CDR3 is CATSRTPGQGAENYGYTF. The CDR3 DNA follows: TGTGCCACCAGCAGAACCCCGGGACAGGGGGCGGAAAACTATGGCTACACCTTC.